This is a list of T cell receptor beta chains from one sample in a study of tumor-infiltrating lymphocytes in localized non-small cell lung cancer. Here immunoSEQ multiplex PCR was the method, and the copy in TCRdb shows in-frame clones only, minus some. The sample records about 12,000 clones, 65% to 85% being singletons. The specimen was uninvolved lung tissue not adjacent to the tumor. The receptor set was obtained from a human donor with non-small cell lung cancer. CDR3s include the opening cysteine and the closing phenylalanine or tryptophan. The size field is filled for only some rows; it gives once, few, many or a size class.

TRBV27,.,CASSLYPGSPLHF
TRBV5-4,.,CASSLDRTLNTEAFF
TRBV15,.,CATSRRRTSGQTIHNEQFF
TRBV2,.,CASSDYRTDTQYF
TRBV27,.,CASLKTTGGRTGELFF
TRBV7-6,few,CASSDQADNEQFF
TRBV9,few,CASSDDRGPEAFF
TRBV29-1,few,CSVTPGQGFVNTEAFF
TRBV14,.,CASSPTTVFSGNTIYF
TRBV2,.,CARDRGLASNSPLHF
TRBV7-8,.,CASSSGTGSSEQYF
TRBV30,.,CAWSGSVNTEAFF
TRBV6-6,.,CASKRGESYNSPLHF
TRBV9,.,CASSVVPSGGAYEQYF
TRBV9,.,CASSEGDILTYNEQFF
TRBV7-8,.,CASSLGGVLNYGYTF
TRBV7-8,.,CASSLGPDYEQYF
TRBV5-1,.,CASSPARTGTMSTDTQYF
TRBV4-1,.,CASSLRQGSNQPQHF
TRBV2,.,CASSAQGMASEAFF
TRBV23-1,.,CASSQAGFTVTEAFF
TRBV5-1,.,CASSLQAGGPYEQYF
TRBV7-2,.,CASSSQGARNSPLHF
TRBV6-1,.,CASSERATNYGYTF
TRBV9,.,CASSGSGGFADTQYF
TRBV6-5,.,CASRAGPLTDTQYF
TRBV27,.,CASSRGNEQFF
TRBV6-6,few,CASRTGPAGETQYF
TRBV6-1,.,CASSEAPLALGELFF
TRBV11-3,once,CASSHLQGGQGADTIYF
TRBV7-8,few,CASAGDKGPQHF
TRBV5-1,.,CASAQDATNEKLFF
TRBV4-3,.,CASSPGTGNNSPLHF
TRBV7-9,once,CASSSDGGHQPQHF
TRBV9,.,CASSRKTGDTEAFF
TRBV7-9,.,CASSTGSEQYF
TRBV19,.,CASTRGLTEAFF
TRBV6-6,medium-sized,CASSYGFDIPNTEAFF
TRBV11-2,.,CASTLPGSTDTQYF
TRBV11-3,.,CASSLFSDGGYEQYF
TRBV29-1,few,CSVLTRSYEQYF
TRBV2,few,CASIADRGTDTQYF
TRBV30,.,CAWSAYNEQFF
TRBV7-2,few,CASSLGFHRPSNTDTQYF